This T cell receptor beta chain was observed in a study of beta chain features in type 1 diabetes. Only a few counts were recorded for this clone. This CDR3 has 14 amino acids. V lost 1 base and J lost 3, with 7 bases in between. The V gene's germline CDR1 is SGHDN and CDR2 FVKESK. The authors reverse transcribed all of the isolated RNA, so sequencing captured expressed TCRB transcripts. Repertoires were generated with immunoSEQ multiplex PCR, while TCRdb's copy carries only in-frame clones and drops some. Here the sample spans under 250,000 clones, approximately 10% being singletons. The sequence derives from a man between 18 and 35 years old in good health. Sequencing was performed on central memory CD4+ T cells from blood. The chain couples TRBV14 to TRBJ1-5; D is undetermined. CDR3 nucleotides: TGTGCCAGCAGCCAAGTGAAGCTCAATCAGCCCCAGCATTTT. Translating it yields CASSQVKLNQPQHF.